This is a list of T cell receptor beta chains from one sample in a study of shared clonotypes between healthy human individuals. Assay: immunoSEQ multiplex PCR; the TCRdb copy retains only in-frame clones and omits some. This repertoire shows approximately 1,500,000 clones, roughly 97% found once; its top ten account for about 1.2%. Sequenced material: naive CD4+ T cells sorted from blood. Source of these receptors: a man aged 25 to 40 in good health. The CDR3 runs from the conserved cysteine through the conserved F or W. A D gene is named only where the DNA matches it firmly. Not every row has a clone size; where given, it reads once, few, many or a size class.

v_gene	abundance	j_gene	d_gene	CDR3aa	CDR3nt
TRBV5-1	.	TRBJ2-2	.	CASSLGSGYTGELFF	TGCGCCAGCAGCTTGGGGAGCGGGTACACCGGGGAGCTGTTTTTT
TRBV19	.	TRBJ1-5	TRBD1	CATCCPTGQGFSNQPQHF	TGTGCCACCTGCTGTCCGACGGGACAGGGTTTTTCCAATCAGCCCCAGCATTTT
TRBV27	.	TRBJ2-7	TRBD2	CASNKDGSGLTYEQYF	TGTGCCAGCAATAAGGACGGATCGGGACTAACCTACGAGCAGTACTTC
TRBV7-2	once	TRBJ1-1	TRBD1	CASRFPGQPFRNTEAFF	TGTGCCAGCAGGTTCCCGGGACAGCCTTTTCGGAACACTGAAGCTTTCTTT
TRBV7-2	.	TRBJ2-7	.	CASSFTYEQYF	TGTGCCAGCAGCTTCACTTACGAGCAGTACTTC
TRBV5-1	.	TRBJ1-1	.	CASSPTSGLGNTEAFF	TGCGCCAGCAGCCCCACGTCGGGGTTGGGGAACACTGAAGCTTTCTTT
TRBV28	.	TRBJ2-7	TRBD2	CASSSPGLGEYEQYF	TGTGCCAGCAGCTCACCGGGACTAGGTGAATACGAGCAGTACTTC
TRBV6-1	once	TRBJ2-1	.	CASTASSYNEQFF	TGTGCCAGCACGGCAAGCTCCTACAATGAGCAGTTCTTC
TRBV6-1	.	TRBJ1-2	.	CASSPRDRGGYTF	TGTGCCAGCAGTCCACGGGATCGGGGAGGCTACACCTTC
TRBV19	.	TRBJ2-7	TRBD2	CASSIPRTSGSYEQYF	TGTGCCAGTAGTATCCCTCGGACTAGCGGGAGCTACGAGCAGTACTTC
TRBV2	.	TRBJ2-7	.	CASSETLLYEQYF	TGTGCCAGCAGTGAAACTTTACTTTACGAGCAGTACTTC
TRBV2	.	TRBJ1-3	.	CASSERLGNTIYF	TGTGCCAGCAGTGAAAGACTGGGAAACACCATATATTTT
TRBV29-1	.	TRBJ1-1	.	CSVDLQPREGTEAFF	TGCAGCGTTGATCTACAACCGCGCGAGGGCACTGAAGCTTTCTTT
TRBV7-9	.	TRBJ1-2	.	CASSLTEGNYGYTF	TGTGCCAGCAGCCTCACGGAGGGTAACTATGGCTACACCTTC
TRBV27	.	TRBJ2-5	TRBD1	CASSPGQGRSETQYF	TGTGCCAGCAGTCCAGGACAGGGAAGATCAGAGACCCAGTACTTC
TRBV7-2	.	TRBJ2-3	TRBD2	CASSPRLAGGTDTQYF	TGTGCCAGCAGCCCCCGACTAGCGGGAGGGACAGATACGCAGTATTTT
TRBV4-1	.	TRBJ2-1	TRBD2	CASSQTTSGNLGEQFF	TGCGCCAGCAGCCAGACAACTAGCGGGAACCTCGGTGAGCAGTTCTTC
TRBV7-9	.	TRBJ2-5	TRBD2	CASSFASGRQETQYF	TGTGCCAGCAGCTTCGCTAGCGGGAGGCAAGAGACCCAGTACTTC
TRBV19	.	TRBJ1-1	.	CASTARIIMNTEAFF	TGTGCCAGTACCGCACGGATTATTATGAACACTGAAGCTTTCTTT
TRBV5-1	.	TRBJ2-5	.	CASSLDNRAIRETQYF	TGCGCCAGCAGCTTGGACAACCGGGCCATTCGGGAGACCCAGTACTTC
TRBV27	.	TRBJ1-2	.	CASSRWGSGYTF	TGTGCCAGCAGTCGATGGGGGTCTGGCTACACCTTC
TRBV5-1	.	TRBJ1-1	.	CASSLARLGQNTEAFF	TGCGCCAGCAGCCTGGCGCGGTTAGGGCAGAACACTGAAGCTTTCTTT
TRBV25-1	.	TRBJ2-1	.	CASGPPRGWDNEQFF	TGTGCCAGCGGTCCCCCCCGGGGATGGGATAATGAGCAGTTCTTC
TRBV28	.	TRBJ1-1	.	CASSSPGTSKGYTEAFF	TGTGCCAGCAGCTCACCCGGGACTTCTAAAGGGTACACTGAAGCTTTCTTT
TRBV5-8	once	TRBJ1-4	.	CASSLMEKLFF	TGTGCCAGCAGCTTGATGGAAAAACTGTTTTTT
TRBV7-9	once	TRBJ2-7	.	CASSGPTVNLGQYF	TGTGCCAGCAGCGGACCGACGGTAAACCTGGGGCAGTACTTC
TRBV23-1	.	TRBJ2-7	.	CASSPRLRAERNF	TGCGCCAGCAGTCCTCGCCTGAGGGCAGAAAGGAACTTC
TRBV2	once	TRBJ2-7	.	CATRSIGSYEQYF	TGTGCCACCCGCTCAATCGGCTCCTACGAGCAGTACTTC
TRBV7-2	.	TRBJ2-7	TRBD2	CASSSLAGASYEQYF	TGTGCCAGCAGCTCCTTAGCGGGGGCCTCCTACGAGCAGTACTTC
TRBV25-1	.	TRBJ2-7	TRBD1	CASSNTGTDLEQYF	TGTGCCAGCAGTAACACCGGGACAGATTTGGAGCAGTACTTC
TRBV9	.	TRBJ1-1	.	CASSPKGGTEAFF	TGTGCCAGCAGCCCTAAGGGGGGGACTGAAGCTTTCTTT
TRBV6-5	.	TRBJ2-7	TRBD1	CASSLGTGSYEQYF	TGTGCCAGCAGCCTCGGGACAGGGTCCTACGAGCAGTACTTC
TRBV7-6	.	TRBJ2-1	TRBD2	CASSFGLPDSGKEGYNEQFF	TGTGCCAGCAGCTTTGGTCTGCCTGATAGCGGGAAGGAGGGCTACAATGAGCAGTTCTTC
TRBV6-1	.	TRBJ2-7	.	CASCGLYEQYF	TGTGCCAGCTGCGGTTTATACGAGCAGTACTTC
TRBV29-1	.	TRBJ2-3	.	CSVTRGSTDTQYF	TGCAGCGTTACTCGGGGGAGTACAGATACGCAGTATTTT
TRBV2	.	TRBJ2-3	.	CASRNTDTQYF	TGTGCCAGCAGGAATACAGATACGCAGTATTTT
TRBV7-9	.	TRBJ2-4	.	CASSPLTETKNIQYF	TGTGCCAGCAGCCCCCTTACCGAAACCAAAAACATTCAGTACTTC
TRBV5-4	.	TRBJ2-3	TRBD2	CASRPRTSGRSTDTQYF	TGTGCCAGCAGACCCAGGACTAGCGGCAGAAGCACAGATACGCAGTATTTT
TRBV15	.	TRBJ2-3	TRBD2	CATSRAASGGTDTQYF	TGTGCCACCAGCAGAGCGGCCAGCGGGGGCACAGATACGCAGTATTTT
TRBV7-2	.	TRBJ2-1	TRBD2	CASSFGTSRSEQFF	TGTGCCAGCAGCTTCGGGACTAGTCGCAGTGAGCAGTTCTTC
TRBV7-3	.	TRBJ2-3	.	CASSSGHPSTDTQYF	TGTGCCAGCAGCTCGGGACATCCAAGCACAGATACGCAGTATTTT
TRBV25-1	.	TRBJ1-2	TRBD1	CASSPDRGRGGYTF	TGTGCCAGCAGTCCTGACAGGGGGCGCGGCGGCTACACCTTC
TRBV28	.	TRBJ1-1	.	CASTSNTEAFF	TGTGCCAGCACGTCGAACACTGAAGCTTTCTTT
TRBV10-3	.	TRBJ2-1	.	CAISDPLPRGEQFF	TGTGCCATCAGTGATCCTCTCCCGCGGGGTGAGCAGTTCTTC
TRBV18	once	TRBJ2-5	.	CASSPFTTVEYQETQYF	TGTGCCAGCTCACCATTTACGACAGTGGAATACCAAGAGACCCAGTACTTC
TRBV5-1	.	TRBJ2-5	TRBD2	CASSLVVAGGRETQYF	TGCGCCAGCAGCTTGGTGGTAGCGGGAGGGCGAGAGACCCAGTACTTC
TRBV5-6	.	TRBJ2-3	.	CASSQRGSTDTQYF	TGTGCCAGCAGCCAACGGGGGAGCACAGATACGCAGTATTTT
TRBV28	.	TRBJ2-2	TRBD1	CASSLLLAGTANTGELFF	TGTGCCAGCAGTTTACTGTTAGCAGGGACAGCGAACACCGGGGAGCTGTTTTTT
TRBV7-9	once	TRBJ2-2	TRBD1	CASSRGQGEGTGELFF	TGTGCCAGCAGCCGCGGACAGGGCGAGGGTACCGGGGAGCTGTTTTTT
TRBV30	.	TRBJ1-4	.	CAWSSFVGGEKLFF	TGTGCCTGGAGTTCGTTTGTGGGTGGTGAAAAACTGTTTTTT
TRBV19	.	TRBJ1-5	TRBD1	CASKRPGQVEFGQPQHF	TGTGCCAGTAAAAGGCCGGGACAGGTCGAATTTGGCCAGCCCCAGCATTTT
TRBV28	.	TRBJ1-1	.	CASSFRDRAFF	TGTGCCAGCAGTTTCAGGGACCGAGCTTTCTTT
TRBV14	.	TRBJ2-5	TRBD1	CASSQGDRARQTQYF	TGTGCCAGCAGCCAGGGGGACAGGGCTCGACAGACCCAGTACTTC
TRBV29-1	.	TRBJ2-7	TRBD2	CSVEVAGVGEQYF	TGCAGCGTTGAAGTAGCGGGAGTAGGGGAGCAGTACTTC
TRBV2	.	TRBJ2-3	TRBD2	CASSEGLAGTSDTQYF	TGTGCCAGCAGTGAAGGCCTAGCGGGGACATCAGATACGCAGTATTTT
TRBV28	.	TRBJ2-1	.	CASSFFGSRNEQFF	TGTGCCAGCAGTTTTTTCGGGAGTCGGAATGAGCAGTTCTTC
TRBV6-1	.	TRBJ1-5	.	CASNGGYQPQHF	TGTGCCAGCAACGGAGGGTATCAGCCCCAGCATTTT
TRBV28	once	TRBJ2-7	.	CATGLLSEQYF	TGTGCCACGGGTCTGTTGAGCGAGCAGTACTTC
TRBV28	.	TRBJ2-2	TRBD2	CASSPLTSGRSWELFF	TGTGCCAGCAGTCCACTGACTAGCGGGAGGTCATGGGAGCTGTTTTTT